What follows are 31 T cell receptor beta chains derived from one specimen sequenced in a study of control samples from healthy donors and cancer patients. Here immunoSEQ multiplex PCR was the method, and the copy in TCRdb shows in-frame clones only, minus some. In the table there are 110,000 to 150,000 clones, roughly nine tenths of which are singletons. Sequencing input: blood. These receptors were taken from a young man in good health.

V and J are TRBV11-2 and TRBJ1-6; weak D call: TRBD1 (5 bases). CDR1 SGHAT and CDR2 FQNNGV come from the germline V gene. The CDR3 sequence is 14 residues long. The germline V and J ends were trimmed by 5 bases and 8 bases, with 13 bases remaining between them. CDR3: CASSVEGIDSPLHF. The CDR3 DNA reads as TGTGCCAGCAGCGTTGAGGGGATCGATTCACCCCTCCACTTT. The full variable domain, completed using reference TRBV11-2 and TRBJ1-6, is EAGVAQSPRYKIIEKRQSVAFWCNPISGHATLYWYQQILGQGPKLLIQFQNNGVVDDSQLPKDRFSAERLKGVDSTLKIQPAKLEDSAVYLCASSVEGIDSPLHFGNGTRLTVT.

The V and J genes are TRBV5-1 and TRBJ1-3, with D unresolved. Trimming removed 0 bases from V and 0 bases from J, with 10 bases in between. Germline lookup yields CDR1 SGHRS and CDR2 YFSETQ. The CDR3 is 16 residues long. Here the CDR3 DNA reads TGCGCCAGCAGCTTGGTTCCAGGAAACTCTGGAAACACCATATATTTT. Translating it yields CASSLVPGNSGNTIYF.

The sample holds one count of this clone. The chain is built from TRBV4-1 and TRBJ2-2, with D uncertain. Trimming cost V 2 bases and J 3 bases, with 10 bases left between them. The germline V gene encodes CDR1 MGHRA and CDR2 YSYEKL. The CDR3 runs 15 residues. The CDR3 nucleotides read TGCGCCAGCAGCCAAACCGGGCATGACACCGGGGAGCTGTTTTTT. As protein: CASSQTGHDTGELFF.

The chain combines TRBV6-5 with TRBJ1-2; D not certain. Germline V gives CDR1 MNHEY, CDR2 SVGAGI. This CDR3 contains 13 residues. V was shortened by 7 bases and J by 2 bases, with 11 bases between the two germline ends. CDR3 coding DNA: TGTGCCAGCATAAGAGAACAGAACTATGGCTACACCTTC. This encodes CASIREQNYGYTF.

The gene calls are TRBV5-1 and TRBJ2-1; 11 positions match TRBD2. This CDR3 has 15 amino acids. CDR1 is SGHRS, CDR2 YFSETQ, per germline. Germline trimming cut 3 bases from V and 4 bases from J; bases unmatched to any gene: 3. The CDR3 coding sequence is TGCGCCAGCAGCTCAGGGACTAGCGGTTACAATGAGCAGTTCTTC. Translating gives CASSSGTSGYNEQFF.

The rearrangement joins TRBV11-1 to TRBJ2-3; D not resolved. The CDR3 runs 12 residues. V lost 7 bases and J lost 3, with 8 bases in between. CDR1 and CDR2 from the germline V gene are SGHAT and FQDESV (reference sequence). CDR3 sequence reads: CASTQVTDTQYF. DNA of the CDR3: TGTGCCAGCACCCAGGTGACAGATACGCAGTATTTT.

This clone was seen a handful of times. This chain joins TRBV19 and TRBJ1-2; D may be TRBD1 (6 bases). V was clipped by 0 bases and J by 6 bases, with 14 bases between them. The CDR3 sequence is 15 residues long. Germline CDR1 reads LNHDA; CDR2 reads SQIVND (reference sequence). CDR3 bases: TGTGCCAGTAGTATAGATTCGGGAAGGGGGAATGGCTACACCTTC. Protein sequence: CASSIDSGRGNGYTF.

The gene calls are TRBV27 and TRBJ2-7; D unclear. The V and J ends lost 5 bases and 0 bases respectively, with 5 bases between them. Germline V gene sequence: CDR1 MNHEY, CDR2 SMNVEV (reference sequence). This CDR3 has 12 amino acids. In DNA form, the CDR3 reads TGTGCCAGCAGTCCCTTCTCCTACGAGCAGTACTTC. It yields the protein CASSPFSYEQYF.

The chain links TRBV5-1 to TRBJ2-3; D is possibly TRBD1 or TRBD2 (11 bases each). The germline CDR1 and CDR2 sequences are SGHRS and YFSETQ. Trimming left V 3 bases short and J 3 bases short, with 26 bases between. CDR3 length: 19 residues. CDR3 DNA: TGCGCCAGCAGCTCCGGGACAGGGGGACTAGCGGAGGGGACAGATACGCAGTATTTT. It translates to CASSSGTGGLAEGTDTQYF.

The J gene is TRBJ1-1, the V gene TRBV25-1; 8 bases align to TRBD1. The CDR3 has 14 residues. Per germline, CDR1 MGHDK and CDR2 SYGVNS. Trimming removed 7 bases from V and 0 bases from J; junction bases left unmatched: 4. CDR3 loop: CASTKTGVNTEAFF. CDR3 DNA: TGTGCCAGCACAAAGACAGGGGTGAACACTGAAGCTTTCTTT. The whole variable domain, remainder taken from reference TRBV25-1 and TRBJ1-1, is EADIYQTPRYLVIGTGKKITLECSQTMGHDKMYWYQQDPGMELHLIHYSYGVNSTEKGDLSSESTVSRIRTEHFPLTLESARPSHTSQYLCASTKTGVNTEAFFGQGTRLTVV.

This chain joins TRBV28 and TRBJ2-7, with D tentatively TRBD1 (5 bases). The CDR3 is 11 residues long. V lost 3 bases and J 6 bases, leaving 6 bases between the germline ends. Per germline, CDR1 MDHEN and CDR2 SYDVKM. CDR3 amino acids: CASSFGAEQYF. CDR3 bases: TGTGCCAGCAGTTTTGGGGCCGAGCAGTACTTC.

This chain links TRBV28 with TRBJ1-5; 7 bases are a match to TRBD1. The CDR3 has 18 amino acids. CDR1 and CDR2 (germline): MDHEN, SYDVKM. V lost 1 base, J lost 0 bases, and 9 bases stayed unmatched. The DNA of the CDR3 is TGTGCCAGCAGTTTATCCCGGACAGGCCAAAGTAGCAATCAGCCCCAGCATTTT. Translated, it gives CASSLSRTGQSSNQPQHF.

This clone was seen just once. The CDR3 sequence is CASRGLAGEQYF. The CDR3 DNA follows: TGTGCCAGCAGGGGACTAGCGGGCGAGCAGTACTTC. This chain joins TRBV2 and TRBJ2-7, with 12 bases identical to TRBD2. The J segment lost 6 bases and the V segment lost 6 bases, leaving 0 bases of the junction unmatched. CDR1 is SNHLY and CDR2 is FYNNEI in the germline V gene. This CDR3 has 12 amino acids.

The V call is TRBV3-1 (or the pseudogene TRBV3-2), the J call TRBJ1-1; possibly TRBD1 for D (5 bases). The germline V gene encodes CDR1 LGHDT and CDR2 YNNKEL (reference sequence). Between the trimmed V and J ends, which lost 3 bases and 0 bases, there was a span of 20 bases. The CDR3 extends over 18 amino acids. The CDR3 sequence: CASSHPLAAAGLNTEAFF. The CDR3 nucleotides are TGTGCCAGCAGCCATCCCCTGGCAGCGGCAGGGTTGAACACTGAAGCTTTCTTT.

The rearrangement links TRBV13 to TRBJ1-2, with a possible D match to TRBD1 (6 bases). The CDR3 extends over 15 amino acids. V lost 4 bases to trimming and J lost 2 bases, with 14 bases between them. CDR1 is PRHDT and CDR2 is FYEKMQ in the germline V gene (reference sequence). CDR3: CASSSQGFGNYGYTF. The CDR3 DNA follows: TGTGCCAGCAGCTCGCAGGGGTTTGGGAACTATGGCTACACCTTC.

This clone was counted between two and nine times. This CDR3 is also generated by other DNA sequences in the sample. The rearrangement links TRBV9 to TRBJ2-2; 13 bases align to TRBD2. V shed 8 bases and J 6 bases; nucleotides not matched to a gene: 7. Germline values: CDR1 SGDLS, CDR2 YYNGEE. The CDR3 runs 15 residues. For the CDR3, the DNA is TGTGCCAGTACTAGACTAGCGGGGGGTTCCGGGGAGCTGTTTTTT. This translates into CASTRLAGGSGELFF.

This clone was observed a few times. This chain uses TRBV28 with TRBJ2-7; 8 positions match TRBD1. This CDR3 contains 13 residues. The germline gives CDR1 MDHEN, CDR2 SYDVKM. J was trimmed by 6 bases and V by 8 bases; bases with no gene match: 9. The CDR3 DNA is TGTGCCAGCGGACGGACAGGGAGAGGCGAGCAGTACTTC. Amino acids: CASGRTGRGEQYF.

This chain connects TRBV19 to TRBJ2-3; D tentatively reads TRBD1 or TRBD2 (5 bases each). Germline V gene sequence: CDR1 LNHDA, CDR2 SQIVND (reference sequence). The CDR3 sequence is 15 residues long. V lost 1 base and J lost 1, with 9 bases in between. CDR3 DNA sequence: TGTGCCAGTAGTATAGCGAGGGGAGGCACAGATACGCAGTATTTT. This gives the protein CASSIARGGTDTQYF.

The chain has TRBV19 and TRBJ2-2; D gene ambiguous. V lost 1 base, J lost 0 bases, and 0 bases lay in between. The CDR3 extends over 13 amino acids. Germline V gene sequence: CDR1 LNHDA, CDR2 SQIVND (reference sequence). The CDR3 DNA reads TGTGCCAGTAGTATAGCGAACACCGGGGAGCTGTTTTTT. Amino acids: CASSIANTGELFF. The variable domain in full, with the rest retrieved from reference TRBV19 and TRBJ2-2, is DGGITQSPKYLFRKEGQNVTLSCEQNLNHDAMYWYRQDPGQGLRLIYYSQIVNDFQKGDIAEGYSVSREKKESFPLTVTSAQKNPTAFYLCASSIANTGELFFGEGSRLTVL.

The chain recombines TRBV2 with TRBJ1-1; possibly TRBD1 for D (5 bases). The CDR3 has 16 residues. V lost 2 bases to trimming and J lost 4 bases, with 17 bases between them. In germline, CDR1 is SNHLY, CDR2 FYNNEI. The CDR3 DNA sequence: TGTGCCAGCAGTGAAAGTGGCATAGGGACGAGCACTGAAGCTTTCTTT. Protein: CASSESGIGTSTEAFF.

This chain links TRBV19 with TRBJ1-2, with D tentatively TRBD1 (5 bases). V dropped 6 bases and J dropped 2 bases, with 10 bases sitting between them. The CDR3 is 13 amino acids. Germline assignment: CDR1 LNHDA and CDR2 SQIVND (reference sequence). CDR3 nucleotides: TGTGCCAGTAGCCTTGAGGGGAACTATGGCTACACCTTC. Residues: CASSLEGNYGYTF.

In this sample, this clone turned up once. The chain combines TRBV6-1 with TRBJ1-4; a possible D gene is TRBD1 (5 bases). The V end lost 2 bases, the J end lost 8 bases, and 9 bases lay between the germline ends. This CDR3 is 13 amino acids long. CDR1 is MNHNS, CDR2 SASEGT, per germline. This CDR3 is CASSEQGPEKLFF. For the CDR3, the DNA is TGTGCCAGCAGTGAACAGGGCCCCGAAAAACTGTTTTTT.

The chain joins TRBV19 to TRBJ2-7; no definite D call. Germline CDR1 is LNHDA and CDR2 is SQIVND (reference sequence). V dropped 3 bases and J dropped 1 base, with 10 bases sitting between them. CDR3 length: 14 amino acids. DNA for the CDR3: TGTGCCAGTAGTATTGGCAGGCTATCCTACGAGCAGTACTTC. Encoded protein: CASSIGRLSYEQYF.

This rearrangement joins TRBV24-1 to TRBJ2-5; a possible D gene is TRBD2 (5 bases). Trimming removed 4 bases from V and 4 bases from J, with 12 bases in between. This CDR3 has 14 amino acids. In germline, CDR1 is KGHDR, CDR2 SFDVKD. CDR3 DNA: TGTGCCACCAGTGACCCCGGACTGGGAGAGACCCAGTACTTC. Amino acids: CATSDPGLGETQYF.

The chain couples TRBV6-6 to TRBJ2-3, with 10 bases identical to TRBD2. This CDR3 has 15 residues. CDR1 and CDR2 from the germline V gene are MNHNY and SVGAGI (reference sequence). The V segment lost 0 bases and the J segment 7 bases; nucleotides outside the gene matches: 4. The CDR3 DNA reads as TGTGCCAGCAGTTACTCGGCTAGCGGGGGACATACGCAGTATTTT. This translates into CASSYSASGGHTQYF.

V usage is TRBV28 and J usage is TRBJ1-2, with D perhaps TRBD1 (5 bases). This CDR3 contains 13 residues. Germline CDR1 reads MDHEN; CDR2 reads SYDVKM. V gave up 3 bases and J gave up 5 bases, with 10 bases separating them. In nucleotides, the CDR3 is TGTGCCAGCAGTTTTGCAGGGAAGTATGGCTACACCTTC. Translated, it gives CASSFAGKYGYTF.

This sequence joins TRBV7-9 and TRBJ1-4; 10 positions match TRBD1. This CDR3 comprises 18 residues. J gave up 6 bases and V 1 base, and 11 bases lay outside the gene matches. Germline values: CDR1 SEHNR, CDR2 FQNEAQ (reference sequence). CDR3 in amino acids: CASSLGQGARVEHEKLFF. The CDR3 DNA is TGTGCCAGCAGCTTAGGACAGGGGGCGAGGGTAGAGCATGAAAAACTGTTTTTT.

This rearrangement joins TRBV5-4 to TRBJ1-2; D perhaps matches TRBD1 (6 bases). Germline loops: CDR1 SGHNT, CDR2 YYREEE (reference sequence). Trimming pared 1 base from V and 6 bases from J, leaving 10 bases between. There are 13 residues in the CDR3. CDR3 nucleotide sequence: TGTGCCAGCAGCTTGAGGGGGGAGGATGGCTACACCTTC. Its protein product is CASSLRGEDGYTF.

The rearrangement joins TRBV29-1 to TRBJ2-1, with 8 bases matching TRBD2. Germline V CDR1 and CDR2: SQVTM, ANQGSEA. Trimming at V came to 6 bases and at J to 7 bases, leaving 17 bases not matched to a gene. CDR3 length: 16 residues. In nucleotides, the CDR3 is TGCAGCGTCCCGCGAGGGAGCGGGGGAGTCCGGAATGAGCAGTTCTTC. Its translation: CSVPRGSGGVRNEQFF.

With regard to this clone: This same CDR3 is encoded by further DNA sequences in the sample. This chain uses TRBV7-9 with TRBJ1-4; 8 bases map to TRBD1. J was trimmed by 7 bases and V by 3 bases; bases with no gene match: 4. The length of the CDR3 is 14 residues. Germline CDR1 reads SEHNR; CDR2 reads FQNEAQ (reference sequence). CDR3 in amino acids: CASSLGTGGEKLFF. The CDR3 DNA is TGTGCCAGCAGCTTGGGGACAGGAGGTGAAAAACTGTTTTTT.

This chain connects TRBV18 to TRBJ2-2; 14 bases are a match to TRBD2. Per the germline V gene, CDR1 is KGHSH and CDR2 is LQKENI. V was clipped by 0 bases and J by 0 bases; unmatched bases: 0. CDR3 length: 18 amino acids. CDR3 bases: TGTGCCAGCTCACCACCGGGACTAGCGGGAGCGAACACCGGGGAGCTGTTTTTT. Translated: CASSPPGLAGANTGELFF.